This T cell receptor (beta chain) was found in a study of control samples from healthy donors and cancer patients. The CDR3 has 13 amino acids. Trimming took 5 bases from V and 10 from J; bases not matched to a gene: 7. Germline values: CDR1 SGHTA, CDR2 FQGTGA. Here immunoSEQ multiplex PCR was the method, and the copy in TCRdb shows in-frame clones only, minus some. This specimen shows roughly 190,000 clones; the ten leading clones hold 2% to 2.5%. The V and J genes are TRBV7-3 and TRBJ1-1; 10 nucleotides match TRBD1. Sequencing was carried out using blood. The sequence was obtained from a woman aged 25-40 years in good health. In nucleotides, the CDR3 is TGTGCCAGCAGCGCGACAGGGGGCCCTGCAGCTTTCTTT. Protein sequence: CASSATGGPAAFF.